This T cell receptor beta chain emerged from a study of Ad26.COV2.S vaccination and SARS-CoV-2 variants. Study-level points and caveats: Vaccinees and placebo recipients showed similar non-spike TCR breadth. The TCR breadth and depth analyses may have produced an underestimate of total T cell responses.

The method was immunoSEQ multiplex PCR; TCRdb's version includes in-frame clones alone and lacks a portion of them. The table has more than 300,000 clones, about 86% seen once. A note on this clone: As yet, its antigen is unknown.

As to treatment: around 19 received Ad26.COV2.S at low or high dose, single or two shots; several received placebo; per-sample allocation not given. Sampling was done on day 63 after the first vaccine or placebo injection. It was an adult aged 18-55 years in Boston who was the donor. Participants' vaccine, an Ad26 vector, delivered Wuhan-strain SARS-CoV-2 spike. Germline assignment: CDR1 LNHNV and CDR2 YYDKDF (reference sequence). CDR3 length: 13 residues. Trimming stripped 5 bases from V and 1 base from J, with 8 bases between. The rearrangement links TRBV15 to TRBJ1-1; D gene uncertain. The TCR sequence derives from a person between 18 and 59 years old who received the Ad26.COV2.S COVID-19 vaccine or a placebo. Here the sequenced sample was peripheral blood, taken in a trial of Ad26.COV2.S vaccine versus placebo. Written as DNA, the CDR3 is TGTGCCACCAGCGCCCTCGGGAACACTGAAGCTTTCTTT. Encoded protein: CATSALGNTEAFF.